The 11 T cell receptor beta chains listed next were all sequenced from one sample in a study of blood T cell repertoires in COVID-19. Libraries were prepared by immunoSEQ multiplex PCR; TCRdb keeps only in-frame clonotypes and omits some of them. The sample shows 140,000 or so clones, approximately 87% of them seen only once. Sequenced input: peripheral blood. The source is a man in his forties or fifties who had recovered from COVID-19.

The genes are TRBV15 and TRBJ2-7; 7 bases map to TRBD2. CDR1 and CDR2 from the germline V gene are LNHNV and YYDKDF (reference sequence). This CDR3 comprises 15 residues. J gave up 3 bases and V 0 bases, and 5 bases lay outside the gene matches. As DNA, the CDR3 is TGTGCCACCAGCAGAGATCTGGGGGGGGACTACGAGCAGTACTTC. It specifies CATSRDLGGDYEQYF.

V is TRBV30 and J is TRBJ2-7; D may be TRBD1 (5 bases). CDR1 GTSNPN and CDR2 SVGIG come from the germline V gene (reference sequence). Trimming removed 3 bases from V and 0 bases from J, with 12 bases in between. The CDR3 is made up of 14 amino acids. CDR3 coding DNA: TGTGCCTGGAGCCAACAGGACCTCTCCTACGAGCAGTACTTC. It translates to CAWSQQDLSYEQYF.

The chain combines TRBV19 with TRBJ2-2; D ambiguous. V was trimmed by 3 bases and J by 0 bases, leaving 5 bases between them. Germline loops: CDR1 LNHDA, CDR2 SQIVND (reference sequence). The length of the CDR3 is 14 residues. Written as DNA, the CDR3 is TGTGCCAGTAGTATTGGCACGAACACCGGGGAGCTGTTTTTT. Translation: CASSIGTNTGELFF.

V and J are TRBV27 and TRBJ2-1; TRBD2 matches 10 bases. The CDR3 consists of 16 residues. The trim removed 6 bases at V and 7 bases at J, leaving 12 bases unmatched. Germline V gene sequence: CDR1 MNHEY, CDR2 SMNVEV (reference sequence). CDR3 region: CASSLGQRGGRNEQFF. CDR3 DNA: TGTGCCAGCAGCCTAGGGCAGCGGGGGGGCCGAAATGAGCAGTTCTTC.

The chain links TRBV5-1 to TRBJ2-1, with TRBD2 matching over 14 bases. The CDR3 is 16 residues long. Unmatched junction bases numbered 3, after V lost 1 base and J lost 6 bases. The germline V gene has CDR1 SGHRS and CDR2 YFSETQ. CDR3 in DNA: TGCGCCAGCAGCTTGCCGACTAGCGGGGGGGCCAATGAGCAGTTCTTC. Its translation is CASSLPTSGGANEQFF.

This chain uses TRBV5-1 with TRBJ1-6; 11 bases are a match to TRBD1. Germline V gene data show CDR1 as SGHRS and CDR2 as YFSETQ. The CDR3 is made up of 14 amino acids. J lost 9 bases, V lost 5 bases, and 4 bases had no gene match. CDR3 in amino acids: CASRLDRGPSPLHF. CDR3 in DNA: TGCGCCAGCAGACTGGACAGGGGGCCTTCACCCCTCCACTTT.

This chain links TRBV19 with TRBJ2-1; D ambiguous. Germline CDR1 LNHDA, CDR2 SQIVND (reference sequence). V was cut by 1 base and J by 4 bases, with 14 bases left in between. The CDR3 runs to 16 residues. The CDR3 nucleotides read TGTGCCAGTAGTATAGTGGCACAATGGTTATACAATGAGCAGTTCTTC. Translation gives CASSIVAQWLYNEQFF.

The chain carries TRBV5-6 and TRBJ2-2, with no clear D. Germline CDR1 and CDR2: SGHDT and YYEEEE. V was trimmed by 1 base and J by 1 base, leaving 11 bases between them. The CDR3 runs 16 residues. The DNA of the CDR3 is TGTGCCAGCAGCTTGCAAGGCGGAAAGAACACCGGGGAGCTGTTTTTT. Amino acids: CASSLQGGKNTGELFF.

The chain carries TRBV18 and TRBJ2-7; no definite D call. V shed 2 bases and J shed 7 bases, with 9 bases lying between them. This CDR3 spans 12 amino acids. In germline, CDR1 is KGHSH, CDR2 LQKENI. As DNA, the CDR3 is TGTGCCAGCTCACCAAATCACGGGGAGCAGTACTTC. This translates into CASSPNHGEQYF. Looking up the rest from reference TRBV18 and TRBJ2-7 gives the full variable domain: NAGVMQNPRHLVRRRGQEARLRCSPMKGHSHVYWYRQLPEEGLKFMVYLQKENIIDESGMPKERFSAEFPKEGPSILRIQQVVRGDSAAYFCASSPNHGEQYFGPGTRLTVT.

This clone was counted between two and nine times. The rearrangement joins TRBV29-1 to TRBJ2-3, with a possible D match to TRBD1 (6 bases). Trimming took 1 base from V and 7 from J, leaving 9 bases between them. The CDR3 totals 12 residues. Looked up from germline, CDR1 is SQVTM and CDR2 is ANQGSEA. CDR3 bases: TGCAGCGTTGAAGTTCAGGGGAATACGCAGTATTTT. This translates into CSVEVQGNTQYF.

The chain combines TRBV4-3 with TRBJ1-6; D might be TRBD1 (5 bases). Germline lookup yields CDR1 LGHNA and CDR2 YSLEER. V lost 0 bases, J lost 5 bases, and 11 bases lay in between. This CDR3 comprises 16 residues. CDR3 amino acids: CASSQDLGVDNSPLHF. CDR3 DNA sequence: TGCGCCAGCAGCCAAGATTTAGGGGTCGATAATTCACCCCTCCACTTT.